This record covers a single TCR beta chain. Its antigen is not yet known. One base away there is no much larger clone; base qualities are not given. CDR1 and CDR2 (PRHDT, FYEKMQ) derive from the germline V gene (reference sequence). Inclusive of the bounding cysteine and phenylalanine, the CDR3 is 15 residues long. Of the read, only the CDR3 DNA is kept; its 45 bases are in frame from base 1. For this chain, trimming is 1 base at the V end and 7 bases at the J end, and the number of junction bases without a gene match is 5. The sample belongs to a study of blood T cell repertoires in COVID-19 (dated by TCRdb to 2020 to 2022). With regard to the full study: Collaborator samples came from the United States, Italy and Spain and covered acute and convalescent phases of COVID-19. The prospective study material was composed of cDNA or gDNA derived from T cells, B-cell-depleted T cells, or PBMCs. Deeply sampled blood TCRbeta repertoires from subjects exposed to, actively infected with, or recovered from COVID-19 were included in the dataset. The repertoires were made available in a free public database intended to serve as a resource for research on the immune response to SARS-CoV-2. Samples were obtained from the ongoing ImmuneRACE study (first 160 participants) and from over 1,000 subjects provided by 6 global collaborators. Nearly every sample came with metadata listing a de-identified subject ID, COVID-19 status, age in years and sex. Where available, HLA class I and class II types were obtained from metadata supplied by the sample provider rather than from assay-based typing. The research as a whole found: The amount of clinical and demographic metadata varied by source and participant and was provided uncurated.

Each collaborating institution followed its own protocols to collect whole blood in K2EDTA tubes. Collaborator samples were shipped for TCRbeta analysis as frozen whole blood, isolated PBMCs, or DNA extracted from either sample type. TCRbeta CDR3 regions were amplified from genomic DNA using the immunoSEQ Assay, a bias-controlled multiplex PCR. Per the authors' processing: The number of nucleated cells in each sample was estimated from the amplification of reference gene primers within the assay. Sequence reads were collapsed and filtered to measure the absolute abundance of every unique TCRbeta CDR3 rearrangement. For each sample, productive Simpson clonality was calculated as the square root of Simpson's diversity index across productive rearrangements. Imported from immuneACCESS, the table was reduced by TCRdb to in-frame sequences with V and J called. These copies leave out some clones; in studies compared against another copy, an unresolved V gene accounts for under half, and the cause of the remainder is not known. V and J calls and clone size follow that table, whereas D and trimming were derived from the DNA. The sample yields 110,000 to 150,000 clones; approximately 81% were counted once. Jointly, the top ten make up approximately 8.2% of the sample.

The source material was peripheral blood. This clonotype was sampled from a human donor in a cohort sampled during active COVID-19. The sequence joins TRBV13 to TRBJ1-2; 11 bases in between match TRBD1. In nucleotide form, the sequence is TGTGCCAGCAGCTTAGTCGGGACAGGGGGAGGTGGCTACACCTTC. It is translated as CASSLVGTGGGGYTF.